This T cell receptor beta chain was captured in a study of control samples from healthy donors and cancer patients. CDR3 size: 14 residues. Looked up from germline, CDR1 is SNHLY and CDR2 is FYNNEI. Trimming cost V 6 bases and J 3 bases; bases outside gene matches: 5. Using immunoSEQ multiplex PCR, the repertoire was profiled, and TCRdb retains in-frame clones only, with some absent. The sample shows about 94,000 clones, over 75% of them seen only once. This clonotype was sampled from a young woman in good health. Sequenced material: blood. V is TRBV2 and J is TRBJ1-1; the match to TRBD1 covers 9 bases. The CDR3 nucleotides read TGTGCCAGCAGCGGGACAGGGCTGGACACTGAAGCTTTCTTT. Protein product: CASSGTGLDTEAFF. Drawing the rest from reference TRBV2 and TRBJ1-1, the complete variable domain is EPEVTQTPSHQVTQMGQEVILRCVPISNHLYFYWYRQILGQKVEFLVSFYNNEISEKSEIFDDQFSVERPDGSNFTLKIRSTKLEDSAMYFCASSGTGLDTEAFFGQGTRLTVV.